This is a list of T cell receptor beta chains from one sample in a study of shared clonotypes between healthy human individuals. Assay: immunoSEQ multiplex PCR; the TCRdb copy retains only in-frame clones and omits some. This sample has around 1.9 million clones, with 80% to 95% found just once. The sequenced sample was naive CD8+ T cells from PBMCs. These receptors originate from a young man in good health. Some clones in this sample may be carry-over from other donors' samples. Both conserved end residues are trimmed from each CDR3.

>TRBV19|TRBJ2-3
ASSIAGTGSDTQY
>TRBV19|TRBJ1-2
ASSIGTAPLYGYT
>TRBV4-3|TRBJ2-1
ASSQTGLAGVNEQF
>TRBV6-6|TRBJ1-4
ASSYSSVFNEKLF
>TRBV7-9|TRBJ2-5
ASSLDGGSQETQY
>TRBV7-9|TRBJ2-7
ASRTTGAYEQY
>TRBV10-2|TRBJ1-2
ASSENRQGIYGYT
>TRBV9|TRBJ2-2
ASSVAPVPPNTGELF
>TRBV5-8|TRBJ2-7
ASSLVGPQYEQY
>TRBV7-9|TRBJ1-2
ASSSRLSSNYGYT
>TRBV7-2|TRBJ2-1
ASSPGAGGPLEQF
>TRBV20-1|TRBJ2-7
SARELDEQY
>TRBV7-8|TRBJ1-1
ASSSTGQGVYVFGF
>TRBV7-2|TRBJ2-7
ASRSRPDYEQY
>TRBV5-1|TRBJ2-3
ASSSSGSRSDTQY
>TRBV5-5|TRBJ2-7
ASSLNYEQY
>TRBV4-1|TRBJ2-7
ASSLLRAINYEQY
>TRBV7-7|TRBJ2-5
ASSLALGSGRQETQY
>TRBV4-1|TRBJ1-5
ASSPYREHPYQPQH
>TRBV25-1|TRBJ2-7
ASSRDRGPYEQY
>TRBV28|TRBJ1-1
ASTSWADDTEAF
>TRBV13|TRBJ2-3
ASSPDRDTQY
>TRBV19|TRBJ2-1
ASSIVGGRAHNEQF
>TRBV13|TRBJ2-1
ASSGGGASYNEQF
>TRBV7-3|TRBJ2-3
ASSLEGAGGRDTQY
>TRBV9|TRBJ2-7
ASSVGASGSDEQY
>TRBV7-9|TRBJ2-1
ASSPRPGGLEQF
>TRBV4-2|TRBJ2-7
ASSLNPQPSSYEQY
>TRBV27|TRBJ1-3
ASSPSSGHFLNTIY
>TRBV6-5|TRBJ2-1
ASSFGLAYEQF
>TRBV5-1|TRBJ2-7
ASSSRQGIFYEQY
>TRBV11-2|TRBJ2-7
ASSLGRGETLHEQY
>TRBV5-8|TRBJ2-7
ASSLVRRAYEQY
>TRBV6-5|TRBJ2-7
ASSPPTSGRGEQY
>TRBV9|TRBJ1-5
ASSAGPWGNQPQH
>TRBV19|TRBJ1-1
ASSIDRSGENTEAF
>TRBV2|TRBJ1-1
ASSSRDSYLEAF
>TRBV19|TRBJ2-7
ASSIGQGGYEQY